The clone carrying this T cell receptor (beta chain) was observed a single time. Clones were read by immunoSEQ multiplex PCR, and TCRdb kept only the in-frame ones, dropping some. The sample has some 15,000 clones, roughly 80% seen once. This sample was included in a study of immune evolution from preneoplasia to lung adenocarcinoma. About the research overall: HLA loss of heterozygosity: 6% to 7.5% AIS, about 15% MIA, about 30% ADC, none AAH.

The sequence came from a person aged 65 to 79 with lung adenocarcinoma. Sequencing was performed on FFPE minimally invasive lung adenocarcinoma tissue.

The CDR3 here is CASSPLAHRETGELFF. The CDR3 DNA is TGTGCCAGCAGTCCGCTAGCCCATCGGGAGACCGGGGAGCTGTTTTTT. The gene calls are TRBV27 and TRBJ2-2; possibly TRBD2 for D (6 bases). CDR3 length: 16 residues. The V end lost 5 bases, the J end lost 5 bases, and 18 bases lay between the germline ends. From germline, CDR1 is MNHEY and CDR2 SMNVEV (reference sequence).